The 19 T cell receptor beta chains listed next were all sequenced from one sample in a study of blood T cell repertoires in COVID-19. Some clones are missing from TCRdb's copy, which holds only in-frame ones; the method was immunoSEQ multiplex PCR. The sample has about 27,000 clones, around four fifths seen once; the top ten hold more than 65%. The sequenced material came from peripheral blood. The origin of the receptors is a man between 70 and 80 years old with acute or convalescent COVID-19.

The chain joins TRBV19 to TRBJ2-7, with 15 bases lining up with TRBD2. The CDR3 extends over 14 amino acids. CDR1 and CDR2 (germline): LNHDA, SQIVND (reference sequence). J lost 6 bases, V lost 7 bases, and 4 bases had no gene match. The DNA for the CDR3 is TGTGCCAGTAACCCGGGACTAGCGGGAGGCGAGCAGTACTTC. Protein sequence: CASNPGLAGGEQYF.

The V gene is TRBV13, the J gene TRBJ2-5, with 9 nucleotides matching TRBD1. Germline values: CDR1 PRHDT, CDR2 FYEKMQ (reference sequence). The CDR3 has 15 residues. Losses at the gene ends were 4 bases for V and 5 bases for J; bases not matched to a gene: 8. CDR3 in DNA: TGTGCCAGCAGCTCCCGGGACAGGGTGAGGGAGACCCAGTACTTC. It codes for CASSSRDRVRETQYF.

Only one count was recorded for this clone. The V call is TRBV5-8, the J call TRBJ1-4; TRBD1 agrees at 7 bases. The V and J ends lost 3 bases and 7 bases, in that order; junction bases with no gene match: 6. CDR1 SGHTS and CDR2 YDEGEE come from the germline V gene. The CDR3 runs to 14 residues. In nucleotides, the CDR3 is TGTGCCAGCAGCTCTGACAGGGCCGGTGAAAAACTGTTTTTT. Translated: CASSSDRAGEKLFF.

The chain is built from TRBV28 and TRBJ2-7; the match to TRBD2 covers 7 bases. The CDR3 is 16 residues long. CDR1 and CDR2 (germline): MDHEN, SYDVKM. The junction had 9 bases not matched to a gene; V was cut back by 4 bases and J by 0 bases. Here the CDR3 DNA reads TGTGCCAGCAGTTCTTTCCCTAGCGGTAGCTCCTACGAGCAGTACTTC. As protein: CASSSFPSGSSYEQYF.

In DNA, the CDR3 is TGTGCCAGCAGTTACTCACGGGGGTATAATTCACCCCTCCACTTT. Translation: CASSYSRGYNSPLHF. The chain couples TRBV6-5 to TRBJ1-6; TRBD1 might be the D (5 bases). CDR1 is MNHEY, CDR2 SVGAGI, per germline. Trimming took off 0 bases at V and 4 bases at J, with 7 bases between the two ends. CDR3 length: 15 residues.

CDR3 DNA: TGTGCCAGCAGCCGTGGGACTAGCGGGAGGCTTAGGCATGAGCAGTTCTTC. Encoded protein: CASSRGTSGRLRHEQFF. The rearrangement joins TRBV7-9 to TRBJ2-1; TRBD2 matches at 15 bases. Germline-derived CDR1 and CDR2 are SEHNR and FQNEAQ (reference sequence). With 5 bases clipped from V and 8 bases from J, the junction kept 10 bases outside the gene matches. The CDR3 has 17 amino acids.

This clone has just a few counts. This chain links TRBV9 with TRBJ1-3, with D uncertain. Looked up from germline, CDR1 is SGDLS and CDR2 is YYNGEE. The CDR3 runs 16 residues. The V end lost 4 bases, the J end lost 0 bases, and 14 bases lay between the germline ends. The CDR3 here is CASSLGGQSSGNTIYF. CDR3 coding DNA: TGTGCCAGCAGCCTCGGTGGGCAGAGCTCTGGAAACACCATATATTTT.

This chain uses TRBV29-1 with TRBJ1-1; no reliable D call. The CDR3 covers 13 residues. V dropped 3 bases and J dropped 1 base, with 9 bases sitting between them. CDR1 and CDR2 from the germline V gene are SQVTM and ANQGSEA. The CDR3 spells CSVEVAENTEAFF. The CDR3 DNA sequence: TGCAGCGTTGAGGTGGCAGAGAACACTGAAGCTTTCTTT.

The rearrangement joins TRBV19 to TRBJ2-2, with TRBD1 as a possible D gene (5 bases). Germline CDR1 is LNHDA and CDR2 is SQIVND (reference sequence). V was cut by 10 bases and J by 1 base, with 13 bases left in between. The CDR3 is 14 amino acids. CDR3 region: CATQWGRNTGELFF. CDR3 in DNA: TGTGCCACCCAGTGGGGCCGGAACACCGGGGAGCTGTTTTTT.

The chain employs TRBV24-1 and TRBJ1-2; D not certain. CDR1 and CDR2 from the germline V gene are KGHDR and SFDVKD. V lost 4 bases to trimming and J lost 2 bases, with 10 bases between them. CDR3 length: 14 amino acids. CDR3 DNA: TGTGCCACCAGTGACGGACGGGAAAACTATGGCTACACCTTC. It translates to CATSDGRENYGYTF.

The chain is built from TRBV10-3 and TRBJ1-1; a possible D gene is TRBD1 (6 bases). CDR3 length equals 12 residues. V lost 8 bases and J 3 bases, leaving 10 bases between the germline ends. Germline V gives CDR1 ENHRY, CDR2 SYGVKD. CDR3 DNA sequence: TGTGCCATCTCAAACAGGGACACTGAAGCTTTCTTT. Translated: CAISNRDTEAFF.

The chain joins TRBV29-1 to TRBJ2-1, with D perhaps matching TRBD1 (5 bases). CDR1 is SQVTM and CDR2 is ANQGSEA in the germline V gene. The CDR3 has 13 residues. The V end lost 6 bases, the J end lost 1 base, and 10 bases lay between the germline ends. The CDR3 DNA sequence: TGCAGCGTACCAGGGATGTCCTACAATGAGCAGTTCTTC. It encodes CSVPGMSYNEQFF.

The J gene is TRBJ1-3, the V gene TRBV7-6, with 8 nucleotides matching TRBD1. Germline V gene sequence: CDR1 SGHVS, CDR2 FNYEAQ. V shed 3 bases and J 10 bases; nucleotides not matched to a gene: 8. The CDR3 covers 14 residues. The CDR3 spells CASSFGRGRETIYF. The DNA of the CDR3 is TGTGCCAGCAGCTTCGGCAGGGGGCGCGAAACCATATATTTT.

A remark on this clone: Other DNA sequences from this sample encode an identical CDR3 as well. V is TRBV4-2 and J is TRBJ1-2; TRBD1 matches 9 bases. Trimming took 3 bases from V and 4 from J; bases not matched to a gene: 12. Germline CDR1 LGHNA, CDR2 YNFKEQ. The CDR3 has 17 residues. For the CDR3, the DNA is TGTGCCAGCAGCCAGATGACAGGGGGGGGAATAAGCTATGGCTACACCTTC. Translating it yields CASSQMTGGGISYGYTF.

This sequence joins TRBV19 and TRBJ1-5, with TRBD1 as a possible D gene (5 bases). V was cut by 5 bases and J by 0 bases, with 8 bases left in between. The germline V gene encodes CDR1 LNHDA and CDR2 SQIVND (reference sequence). The CDR3 contains 14 residues. CDR3 coding DNA: TGTGCCAGTAGTTCCAGGGCTAGCAATCAGCCCCAGCATTTT. It codes for CASSSRASNQPQHF. The entire variable domain, with the rest obtained from reference TRBV19 and TRBJ1-5, is as follows: DGGITQSPKYLFRKEGQNVTLSCEQNLNHDAMYWYRQDPGQGLRLIYYSQIVNDFQKGDIAEGYSVSREKKESFPLTVTSAQKNPTAFYLCASSSRASNQPQHFGDGTRLSIL.

The V call is TRBV18, the J call TRBJ1-4, with TRBD1 matching 10 bases. The germline gives CDR1 KGHSH, CDR2 LQKENI. This CDR3 contains 15 residues. The ends lost 6 bases at V and 4 bases at J; junction bases unmatched: 5. DNA for the CDR3: TGTGCCAGCTCTCGCGGACAGGGGGATAATGAAAAACTGTTTTTT. Translated, it gives CASSRGQGDNEKLFF.

The chain uses TRBV28 and TRBJ1-3; 9 nucleotides line up with TRBD1. Germline V gene sequence: CDR1 MDHEN, CDR2 SYDVKM. This CDR3 is 15 amino acids long. V lost 6 bases and J lost 7; bases outside the gene matches: 10. The CDR3 sequence: CASSETGGGINTIYF. The CDR3 nucleotides are TGTGCCAGCAGCGAAACAGGGGGCGGAATTAACACCATATATTTT.

This chain joins TRBV7-6 and TRBJ2-7; TRBD1 matches 7 bases. The V gene's germline CDR1 is SGHVS and CDR2 FNYEAQ. The length of the CDR3 is 17 residues. After removal of 1 base from V and 2 bases from J, the junction contained 11 bases not matched to a gene. The CDR3 region has the DNA TGTGCCAGCAGCTTAGGTTCCCAACAGGGGACACCCTACGAGCAGTACTTC. It translates to CASSLGSQQGTPYEQYF.

The chain is built from TRBV30 and TRBJ1-2; 7 bases are shared with TRBD1. V was pared by 3 bases and J by 4 bases, with 8 bases of the junction left unmatched. CDR1 is GTSNPN, CDR2 SVGIG, per germline (reference sequence). The CDR3 has 14 amino acids. For the CDR3, the DNA is TGTGCCTGGAGAGGGGCAGGGGGGACCTATGGCTACACCTTC. Translated: CAWRGAGGTYGYTF.